The 14 T cell receptor beta chains in this list originate from one sample, sequenced in a study of tumor-infiltrating lymphocytes in primary liver carcinoma. They got blood RNA out of unsorted whole blood and also pulled out germline DNA. Researchers generated TCR beta cDNA from about 500 ng of total RNA, relying on a constant-region primer. Investigators got TCR beta libraries out of three nested multiplex PCR rounds, done with slightly modified ARM-PCR. It was with TRBV1-TRBV30 forward primers and a C-beta reverse primer that the first two PCR rounds were run, at 10 cycles each. TCRdb re-derived calls from the multiplex PCR reads in MiXCR, one entry per CDR3 protein. The repertoire has about 180,000 distinct CDR3 sequences, over 50% of them found once; the top ten carry 72%. Sample: peripheral blood. These receptors were collected from a man aged 40-49 years with primary liver carcinoma and hepatitis B virus infection.

The genes are TRBV30 and TRBJ1-6, with TRBD1 as a possible D gene (5 bases). The CDR3 is 14 residues long. V was pared by 1 base and J by 8 bases, with 12 bases between. CDR1 and CDR2 from the germline V gene are GTSNPN and SVGIG (reference sequence). The DNA for the CDR3 is TGTGCCTGGAGTGGAGGCAGGGATTATTCACCCCTCCACTTT. Amino acids: CAWSGGRDYSPLHF.

The chain links TRBV7-8 to TRBJ2-5; 11 bases are shared with TRBD2. With 5 bases clipped from V and 4 bases from J, the junction kept 3 bases outside the gene matches. This CDR3 is 14 amino acids long. CDR1 SGHVS and CDR2 FQNEAQ come from the germline V gene. For the CDR3, the DNA is TGTGCCAGCAGCCTGACTAGCGGGATAGAGACCCAGTACTTC. This sequence encodes CASSLTSGIETQYF.

As concerns this clonotype: The CDR3 ends on some other residue instead of the conserved phenylalanine or tryptophan, so this is likely a read error. J is TRBJ1-6 and V is TRBV12-3 or TRBV12-4, with D unresolved. The CDR3 covers 20 residues. V lost 2 bases, J lost 0 bases, and 20 bases lay in between. The CDR3 spells CASSLSVPSYISSYNSPLHY. The CDR3, as DNA: TGTGCCAGCAGTTTAAGTGTACCGTCATATATCAGCTCCTATAATTCACCCCTCCACTAT.

The chain couples TRBV12-3 or TRBV12-4 to TRBJ2-7; TRBD1 matches 8 bases. The J call is uncertain, as TRBJ2-6 better fits the DNA end. The CDR3 consists of 17 residues. CDR3 DNA: TGTGCCAGCAGTCCAGGGACAGGCAGCTATGGGGCCAACGTCCTGACTTTC. Residues: CASSPGTGSYGANVLTF.

Comments on this clonotype: This clone may be a read error of a much larger clone one base away. The chain couples TRBV29-1 to TRBJ2-3; D call uncertain. The germline V gene encodes CDR1 SQVTM and CDR2 ANQGSEA. CDR3 length: 13 residues. The DNA of the CDR3 is TGCAGTGGCATGGATAGGGGCACAGATACGCAGTATTTT. Translating it yields CSGMDRGTDTQYF.

In DNA form, the CDR3 reads TGTGCCAGCGGGGACAGGGAAGTATACAATGAGCAGTTCTTC. It specifies CASGDREVYNEQFF. The chain recombines TRBV25-1 with TRBJ2-1, with 9 bases aligning to TRBD1. Germline V lookup: CDR1 MGHDK, CDR2 SYGVNS. The CDR3 loop spans 14 amino acids. The V segment lost 8 bases and the J segment 4 bases; nucleotides outside the gene matches: 6.

The chain combines TRBV6-6 with TRBJ1-1; the D gene is possibly TRBD1 (5 bases). V lost 2 bases and J lost 1, with 11 bases in between. This CDR3 has 15 amino acids. Germline-derived CDR1 and CDR2 are MNHNY and SVGAGI (reference sequence). The CDR3 DNA follows: TGTGCCAGCAGTTACCAGACAGTGGCGAACACTGAAGCTTTCTTT. It translates to CASSYQTVANTEAFF.

This clonotype has more than one count but fewer than ten. The CDR3 is CASSADRVAEAFF. The CDR3 DNA is TGTGCCAGCAGCGCGGACAGGGTGGCTGAAGCTTTCTTT. The V and J genes are TRBV7-8 and TRBJ1-1, with 8 nucleotides matching TRBD1. V shed 5 bases, J shed 6 bases, and the junction held 5 bases outside the gene matches. Germline V lookup: CDR1 SGHVS, CDR2 FQNEAQ. This CDR3 region has 13 residues.

The rearrangement links TRBV6-5 to TRBJ1-1; 9 nucleotides match TRBD1. The junction had 9 bases not matched to a gene; V was cut back by 4 bases and J by 6 bases. This CDR3 spans 15 amino acids. CDR1 and CDR2 (germline): MNHEY, SVGAGI. CDR3 coding DNA: TGTGCCAGCAGTTGCTTTGGCGGGACAGGGTCTGAAGCTTTCTTT. It encodes CASSCFGGTGSEAFF.

With respect to this clonotype: The missing conserved phenylalanine or tryptophan at the end of this CDR3 makes a read error likely. This chain joins TRBV4-2 and TRBJ2-1, with D possibly being TRBD1 (6 bases). Germline CDR1 reads LGHNA; CDR2 reads YNFKEQ. Trimming stripped 1 base from V and 3 bases from J, with 10 bases between. There are 15 residues in the CDR3. The DNA of the CDR3 is TGTGCCAGCAGCCAAGTAACAGGGAACTACAATGAGCAGTTCTCC. Its protein product is CASSQVTGNYNEQFS.

To note about this clonotype: Germline and junction disagree at one end, which may indicate a read error. The chain has TRBV11-2 and TRBJ2-1; 7 bases map to TRBD2. In germline, CDR1 is SGHAT, CDR2 FQNNGV. CDR3 length: 15 residues. This chain's CDR3 is CASSSEAGPYNEQLF. In nucleotides, the CDR3 is TGTGCCAGCAGCTCAGAAGCGGGACCATACAATGAGCAGCTCTTC.

The rearrangement joins TRBV10-3 to TRBJ2-7, with TRBD1 matching over 7 bases. The V and J ends lost 4 bases and 0 bases, in that order; junction bases with no gene match: 9. CDR1 ENHRY and CDR2 SYGVKD come from the germline V gene. CDR3 size: 16 residues. The CDR3 nucleotides are TGTGCCATCAGTGGACAGGGCCGGAAAGGCTCCTACGAGCAGTACTTC. The encoded protein is CAISGQGRKGSYEQYF.

This clonotype was recorded many times. The chain couples TRBV11-2 to TRBJ2-1; TRBD1 or TRBD2 may be the D gene (6 bases each). The ends were cut back, 4 bases at V and 0 bases at J, with 16 bases in the middle. The CDR3 is 17 amino acids. Germline assignment: CDR1 SGHAT and CDR2 FQNNGV. DNA of the CDR3: TGTGCCAGCAGCTCTCTGGGGGCGGGAAGCTCCTACAATGAGCAGTTCTTC. This translates into CASSSLGAGSSYNEQFF.

This clonotype was seen only once. The V call is TRBV5-4, the J call TRBJ2-3; the D gene could be TRBD1 or TRBD2 (5 bases each). The germline V and J ends were trimmed by 8 bases and 5 bases, with 21 bases remaining between them. CDR1 SGHNT and CDR2 YYREEE come from the germline V gene (reference sequence). CDR3 size: 15 residues. The CDR3 DNA follows: TGTGCCAGTAGCCCCCGTGGGGGAGAGGGAGATACGCAGTATTTT. Amino acids: CASSPRGGEGDTQYF.